The T cell receptor (beta chain) under discussion was sequenced for a study of graft-versus-host responses after intestinal transplantation. Study-level information: Recipients underwent multivisceral, liver-intestinal, or isolated intestinal transplants. Following induction with anti-thymocyte globulin, all recipients were given tacrolimus and steroids for approximately three years.

General study findings and limits: Ileal or blood samples showed some GvH clones first, and such clones were also found in recipient marrow. Allografts carried high graft-versus-host to host-versus-graft clonal ratios in patients having graft-donor T cell macrochimerism.

TCRdb keeps only in-frame clones here, not all; method: immunoSEQ multiplex PCR. This sample has 20,000 to 30,000 clones, with more than 90% found just once. This clone was detected only a few times. Its specificity is not known. The germline CDR1 and CDR2 sequences are SQVTM and ANQGSEA. V lost 3 bases and J lost 9; bases outside the gene matches: 9. The CDR3 has 15 residues. This sequence originates from a human patient who received an intestinal transplant, so some T cells may come from the graft donor. The sequences come from PBMCs, collected about 41 days after intestinal transplant. J is TRBJ2-3 and V is TRBV29-1; 13 bases are shared with TRBD2. Here the CDR3 reads CSVDGLAGEWWTQYF. DNA for the CDR3: TGCAGCGTTGATGGACTAGCGGGAGAATGGTGGACGCAGTATTTT.